A single sample gave rise to the 13 T cell receptor beta chains below, sequenced in a study of control samples from healthy donors and cancer patients. Some clones are missing from TCRdb's copy, which holds only in-frame ones; the method was immunoSEQ multiplex PCR. The sample yields about 160,000 clones, approximately 94% seen once. The material sequenced was PBMCs. The origin of the receptors is a man aged 55 to 70 with colorectal cancer.

CDR3 loop: CASSLTGSNTEAFF. DNA for the CDR3: TGCGCCAGCAGCTTGACAGGGTCGAACACTGAAGCTTTCTTT. The genes are TRBV5-1 and TRBJ1-1, with D possibly matching TRBD1 (6 bases). This CDR3 has 14 amino acids. The germline V gene encodes CDR1 SGHRS and CDR2 YFSETQ. The V end lost 1 base, the J end lost 1 base, and 8 bases lay between the germline ends.

The chain uses TRBV29-1 and TRBJ2-5; weak D call: TRBD1 (6 bases). Germline-derived CDR1 and CDR2 are SQVTM and ANQGSEA. The CDR3 totals 14 residues. V was trimmed by 1 base and J by 2 bases, leaving 11 bases between them. CDR3 amino acids: CSVEGTATQETQYF. Written as DNA, the CDR3 is TGCAGCGTTGAAGGGACAGCGACTCAAGAGACCCAGTACTTC.

The chain carries TRBV19 and TRBJ1-5, with no clear D. V was clipped by 3 bases and J by 3 bases, with 9 bases between them. CDR3 size: 14 residues. CDR1 is LNHDA, CDR2 SQIVND, per germline (reference sequence). In DNA, the CDR3 is TGTGCCAGTAGTATTGAGGAGATCAATCAGCCCCAGCATTTT. Its translation is CASSIEEINQPQHF.

The rearrangement joins TRBV11-2 to TRBJ1-2; D is unclear. This CDR3 spans 12 amino acids. The germline V and J ends were trimmed by 0 bases and 6 bases, with 5 bases remaining between them. Germline assignment: CDR1 SGHAT and CDR2 FQNNGV. The CDR3 nucleotides are TGTGCCAGCAGCTTAGAGGGCCATGGCTACACCTTC. The encoded protein is CASSLEGHGYTF.

J is TRBJ2-5 and V is TRBV10-2; no clear D. Trimming removed 2 bases from V and 8 bases from J, with 6 bases in between. The length of the CDR3 is 11 residues. CDR1 is WSHSY, CDR2 SAAADI, per germline. CDR3 sequence: CASSEPHTQYF. CDR3 in DNA: TGCGCCAGCAGTGAGCCCCATACCCAGTACTTC.

The chain employs TRBV5-1 and TRBJ1-2, with a possible D match to TRBD1 (6 bases). Looked up from germline, CDR1 is SGHRS and CDR2 is YFSETQ. The V and J ends lost 4 bases and 8 bases respectively, with 18 bases between them. The CDR3 has 14 amino acids. CDR3 nucleotide sequence: TGCGCCAGCAGCCACGGACAGACGCTGGGGGGCTACACCTTC. Translating it yields CASSHGQTLGGYTF. Full variable domain (remainder filled in from reference TRBV5-1 and TRBJ1-2): KAGVTQTPRYLIKTRGQQVTLSCSPISGHRSVSWYQQTPGQGLQFLFEYFSETQRNKGNFPGRFSGRQFSNSRSEMNVSTLELGDSALYLCASSHGQTLGGYTFGSGTRLTVV.

This sequence joins TRBV6-6 and TRBJ2-2; D unresolved. Trimming took off 4 bases at V and 6 bases at J, with 3 bases between the two ends. The CDR3 consists of 11 residues. Germline V gene sequence: CDR1 MNHNY, CDR2 SVGAGI (reference sequence). The CDR3 nucleotides are TGTGCCAGCAGTTCTGCCGGGGAGCTGTTTTTT. Its translation is CASSSAGELFF.

V and J are TRBV24-1 and TRBJ2-5; D assignment may be TRBD1 or TRBD2 (6 bases each). V shed 3 bases and J shed 5 bases, with 12 bases lying between them. Germline CDR1 is KGHDR and CDR2 is SFDVKD. The CDR3 totals 14 residues. CDR3 sequence: CATSDDGGRETQYF. The CDR3, as DNA: TGTGCCACCAGTGATGACGGGGGCCGGGAGACCCAGTACTTC.

The gene calls are TRBV2 and TRBJ1-5, with D possibly TRBD1 on 6 matching bases. The CDR3 runs to 13 residues. The V gene's germline CDR1 is SNHLY and CDR2 FYNNEI. V lost 5 bases and J lost 3, with 8 bases in between. CDR3 coding DNA: TGTGCCAGCAGTAGGACAGCCAATCAGCCCCAGCATTTT. Its translation: CASSRTANQPQHF.

The gene calls are TRBV19 and TRBJ2-3; D is undetermined. This CDR3 is 13 amino acids long. V was shortened by 3 bases and J by 2 bases, with 6 bases between the two germline ends. Germline loops: CDR1 LNHDA, CDR2 SQIVND (reference sequence). CDR3 amino acids: CASSIRDTDTQYF. The CDR3 DNA reads as TGTGCCAGTAGTATTAGGGACACAGATACGCAGTATTTT.

CDR3 nucleotides: TGTGCCACTAGCGGGGCCACCGGCACCGGGGAGCTGTTTTTT. As protein: CATSGATGTGELFF. V gene TRBV19 combines with J gene TRBJ2-2; 9 nucleotides agree with TRBD2. The trim removed 10 bases at V and 4 bases at J, leaving 7 bases unmatched. The germline gives CDR1 LNHDA, CDR2 SQIVND (reference sequence). The CDR3 has 14 amino acids.

The chain joins TRBV24-1 to TRBJ1-1, with D possibly matching TRBD1 (6 bases). This CDR3 spans 13 amino acids. V was cut by 4 bases and J by 1 base, with 6 bases left in between. CDR1 KGHDR and CDR2 SFDVKD come from the germline V gene. The CDR3 is CATSEQGNTEAFF. The CDR3 coding sequence is TGTGCCACCAGTGAACAGGGGAACACTGAAGCTTTCTTT.

This clone has a single count. The chain joins TRBV27 to TRBJ1-2, with a tentative D call TRBD1 (5 bases). The CDR3 consists of 14 residues. The germline V gene encodes CDR1 MNHEY and CDR2 SMNVEV (reference sequence). V lost 5 bases to trimming and J lost 4 bases, with 14 bases between them. CDR3 nucleotide sequence: TGTGCCAGCAGTCATTCGGGGGGAGGCTATGGCTACACCTTC. This gives the protein CASSHSGGGYGYTF.